This TCR beta chain was recorded in a study of blood T cell repertoires in COVID-19. Study overall: The origin of the acute and convalescent COVID-19 samples was the United States, Italy and Spain. T cells, B-cell-depleted T cells, or PBMCs supplied cDNA or gDNA.

Per the authors' pipeline: Estimated nucleated cell counts came from reference gene primer amplification. The protocol was immunoSEQ multiplex PCR, while the TCRdb copy is restricted to in-frame clones and leaves out a portion. V and J calls plus clone size are reproduced from that table; the DNA served to infer D and trimming. The sample records more than 95,000 clones, about four fifths being singletons. V was trimmed by 4 bases and J by 3 bases, leaving 7 bases between them. This CDR3 is built from 13 residues. Germline lookup yields CDR1 MNHEY and CDR2 SVGEGT. Sequences were obtained from peripheral blood. The clonotype comes from a man aged 55 to 70 with acute or convalescent COVID-19. The chain carries TRBV6-2 or TRBV6-3 and TRBJ1-5, with unresolved D. For the CDR3, the DNA is TGTGCCAGCAGTTCGACTTACAATCAGCCCCAGCATTTT. Its protein is CASSSTYNQPQHF.